This entry lists 8 T cell receptor beta chains sequenced from one sample in a study of blood T cell repertoires in COVID-19. Using immunoSEQ multiplex PCR, the repertoire was profiled, and TCRdb retains in-frame clones only, with some absent. Among some 150,000 clones, roughly 86% were seen once, and the ten largest hold roughly 2.1%. The sample was peripheral blood. The receptors stem from a human donor in a cohort sampled during active COVID-19.

This rearrangement joins TRBV6-2 or TRBV6-3 to TRBJ2-7, with TRBD2 identical over 10 bases. CDR1 is MNHEY, CDR2 SVGEGT, per germline. The J segment lost 0 bases and the V segment lost 1 base, leaving 9 bases of the junction unmatched. This CDR3 is 18 amino acids long. CDR3 sequence reads: CASSYFPTSGVFSYEQYF. The CDR3 nucleotides read TGTGCCAGCAGTTACTTTCCTACTAGCGGGGTGTTCTCCTACGAGCAGTACTTC.

Comments on this clone: Germline is not matched at one junction end, which may reflect a read error. The V gene is TRBV4-2, the J gene TRBJ1-2; the match to TRBD1 covers 8 bases. Germline-derived CDR1 and CDR2 are LGHNA and YNFKEQ. The CDR3 has 14 amino acids. The CDR3 DNA reads TGTGCCAGCAGCCAGACCCGGACAGGGTATGACTACACCTTC. Protein: CASSQTRTGYDYTF.

The chain has TRBV5-1 and TRBJ1-6; no clear D. Trimming took 1 base from V and 0 from J, leaving 8 bases between them. Germline loops: CDR1 SGHRS, CDR2 YFSETQ. This CDR3 is 16 amino acids long. The CDR3 region has the DNA TGCGCCAGCAGCTTGTCACTAAACTCCTATAATTCACCCCTCCACTTT. Translation: CASSLSLNSYNSPLHF. Drawing the rest from reference TRBV5-1 and TRBJ1-6, the complete variable domain is KAGVTQTPRYLIKTRGQQVTLSCSPISGHRSVSWYQQTPGQGLQFLFEYFSETQRNKGNFPGRFSGRQFSNSRSEMNVSTLELGDSALYLCASSLSLNSYNSPLHFGNGTRLTVT.

The count of this clone is one. The V and J genes are TRBV7-8 and TRBJ1-5, with 12 bases fitting TRBD1. Germline values: CDR1 SGHVS, CDR2 FQNEAQ. The CDR3 contains 19 residues. The junction had 8 bases not matched to a gene; V was cut back by 0 bases and J by 2 bases. The CDR3 loop is CASSLAGTGGAGGNQPQHF. The CDR3 nucleotides are TGTGCCAGCAGCTTAGCCGGGACAGGGGGCGCTGGGGGCAATCAGCCCCAGCATTTT.

The rearrangement uses TRBV30 and TRBJ1-2; 7 positions match TRBD1. CDR3 size: 14 residues. Trimming removed 0 bases from V and 2 bases from J; junction bases left unmatched: 3. Germline CDR1 reads GTSNPN; CDR2 reads SVGIG (reference sequence). CDR3 in DNA: TGTGCCTGGAGTGTCCAGGGGGTCAACTATGGCTACACCTTC. Translation gives CAWSVQGVNYGYTF.

This chain uses TRBV4-1 with TRBJ2-3; maybe TRBD2 (7 bases). With 1 base removed from V and 2 bases from J, the gap between germline ends came to 13 bases. Germline values: CDR1 MGHRA, CDR2 YSYEKL. This CDR3 is 16 amino acids long. As DNA, the CDR3 is TGCGCCAGCAGCCAAGGGGGGGGGCAGATCACAGATACGCAGTATTTT. It is translated as CASSQGGGQITDTQYF.

This clone was seen only once. The chain combines TRBV2 with TRBJ1-1, with D unclear. The CDR3 loop spans 15 amino acids. CDR1 and CDR2 (germline): SNHLY, FYNNEI. The ends were cut back, 4 bases at V and 0 bases at J, with 12 bases in the middle. As DNA, the CDR3 is TGTGCCAGCAGTGTAAATCGGGTTATGAACACTGAAGCTTTCTTT. Translation gives CASSVNRVMNTEAFF.

Here the CDR3 reads CASIRGHEQFF. The CDR3 nucleotides read TGCGCCAGCATAAGGGGCCATGAGCAGTTCTTC. The chain couples TRBV4-1 to TRBJ2-1, with D tentatively TRBD1 (5 bases). The germline V gene encodes CDR1 MGHRA and CDR2 YSYEKL. Between the trimmed V and J ends, which lost 7 bases and 8 bases, there was a span of 9 bases. The CDR3 has 11 amino acids.